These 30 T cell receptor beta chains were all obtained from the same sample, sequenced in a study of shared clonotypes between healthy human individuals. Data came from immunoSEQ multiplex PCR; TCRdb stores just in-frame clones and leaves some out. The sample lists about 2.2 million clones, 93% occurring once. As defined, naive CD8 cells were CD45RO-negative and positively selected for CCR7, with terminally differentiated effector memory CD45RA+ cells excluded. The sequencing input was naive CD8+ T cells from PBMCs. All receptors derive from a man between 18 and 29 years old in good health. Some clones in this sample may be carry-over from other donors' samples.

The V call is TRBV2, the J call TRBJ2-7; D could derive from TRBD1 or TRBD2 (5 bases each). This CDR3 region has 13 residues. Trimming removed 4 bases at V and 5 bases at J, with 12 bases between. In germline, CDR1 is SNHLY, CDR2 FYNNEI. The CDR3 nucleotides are TGTGCCAGCAGTGGACGGGGCGGGCACGAGCAGTACTTC. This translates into CASSGRGGHEQYF.

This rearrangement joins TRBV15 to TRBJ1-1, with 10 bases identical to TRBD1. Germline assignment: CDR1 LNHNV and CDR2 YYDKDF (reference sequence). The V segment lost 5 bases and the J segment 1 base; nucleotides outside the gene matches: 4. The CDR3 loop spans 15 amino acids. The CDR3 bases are TGTGCCACCAGCGCCGACAGGGGGCCGAACACTGAAGCTTTCTTT. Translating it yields CATSADRGPNTEAFF.

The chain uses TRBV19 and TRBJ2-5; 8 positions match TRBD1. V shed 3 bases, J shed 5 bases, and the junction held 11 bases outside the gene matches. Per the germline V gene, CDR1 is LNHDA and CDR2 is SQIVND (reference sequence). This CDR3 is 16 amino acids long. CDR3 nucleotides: TGTGCCAGTAGTATGTCAGGAGGGGGGACAGGCGAGACCCAGTACTTC. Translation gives CASSMSGGGTGETQYF.

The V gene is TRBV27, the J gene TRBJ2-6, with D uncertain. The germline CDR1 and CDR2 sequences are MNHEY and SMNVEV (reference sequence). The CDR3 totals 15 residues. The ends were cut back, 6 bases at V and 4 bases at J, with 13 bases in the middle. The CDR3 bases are TGTGCCAGCAGAAATTCCCCACCGGGGGCCAACGTCCTGACTTTC. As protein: CASRNSPPGANVLTF.

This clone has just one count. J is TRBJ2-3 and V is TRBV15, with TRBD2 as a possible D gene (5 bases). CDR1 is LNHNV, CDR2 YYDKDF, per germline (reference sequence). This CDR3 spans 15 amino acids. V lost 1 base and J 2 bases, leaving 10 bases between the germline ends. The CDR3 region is CATSRAGGNTDTQYF. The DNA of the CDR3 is TGTGCCACCAGCAGAGCCGGAGGTAACACAGATACGCAGTATTTT.

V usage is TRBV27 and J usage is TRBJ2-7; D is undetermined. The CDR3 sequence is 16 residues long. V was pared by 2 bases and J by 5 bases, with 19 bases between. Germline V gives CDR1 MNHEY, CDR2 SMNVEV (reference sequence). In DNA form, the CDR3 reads TGTGCCAGCAGTTTACAGCTCCCCACCCTGAGCCACGAGCAGTACTTC. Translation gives CASSLQLPTLSHEQYF.

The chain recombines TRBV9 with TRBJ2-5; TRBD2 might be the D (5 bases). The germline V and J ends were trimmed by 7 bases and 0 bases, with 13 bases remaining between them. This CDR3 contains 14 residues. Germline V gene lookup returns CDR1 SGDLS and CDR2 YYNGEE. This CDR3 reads CASEPGVNQETQYF. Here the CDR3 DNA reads TGTGCCAGCGAGCCCGGGGTAAACCAAGAGACCCAGTACTTC.

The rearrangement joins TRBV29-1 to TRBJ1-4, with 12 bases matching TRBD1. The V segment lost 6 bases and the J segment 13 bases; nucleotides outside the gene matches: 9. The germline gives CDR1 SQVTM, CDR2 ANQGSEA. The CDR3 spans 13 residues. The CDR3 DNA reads TGCAGCGTCGCCGGGACAGGGGGCCAGGGACTGTTTTTT. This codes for CSVAGTGGQGLFF.

CDR3 residues: CASSESGYGEKLFF. CDR3 DNA: TGTGCCAGCAGTGAAAGTGGATACGGTGAAAAACTGTTTTTT. The J gene is TRBJ1-4, the V gene TRBV6-1; D unclear. This CDR3 region has 14 residues. The germline CDR1 and CDR2 sequences are MNHNS and SASEGT. With 2 bases removed from V and 7 bases from J, the gap between germline ends came to 11 bases.

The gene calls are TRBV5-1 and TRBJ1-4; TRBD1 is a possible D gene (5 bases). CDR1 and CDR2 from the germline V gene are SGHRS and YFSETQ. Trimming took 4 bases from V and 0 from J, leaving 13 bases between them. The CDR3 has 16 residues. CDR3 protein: CASSLLSGPTNEKLFF. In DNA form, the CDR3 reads TGCGCCAGCAGCCTGCTATCGGGACCAACTAATGAAAAACTGTTTTTT.

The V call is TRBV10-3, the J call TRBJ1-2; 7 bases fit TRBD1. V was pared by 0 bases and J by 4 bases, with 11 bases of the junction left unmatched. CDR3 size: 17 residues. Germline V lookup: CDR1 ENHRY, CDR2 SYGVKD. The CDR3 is CAISESIGDRAGYGYTF. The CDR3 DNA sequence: TGTGCCATCAGTGAGTCGATTGGAGACAGGGCAGGCTATGGCTACACCTTC.

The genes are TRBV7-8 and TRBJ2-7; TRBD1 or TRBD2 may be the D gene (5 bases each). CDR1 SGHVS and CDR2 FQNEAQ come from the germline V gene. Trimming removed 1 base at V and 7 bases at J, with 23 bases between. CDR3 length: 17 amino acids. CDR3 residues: CASSLGGGPDPSGEQYF. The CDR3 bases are TGTGCCAGCAGCTTAGGTGGGGGTCCCGACCCATCGGGGGAGCAGTACTTC.

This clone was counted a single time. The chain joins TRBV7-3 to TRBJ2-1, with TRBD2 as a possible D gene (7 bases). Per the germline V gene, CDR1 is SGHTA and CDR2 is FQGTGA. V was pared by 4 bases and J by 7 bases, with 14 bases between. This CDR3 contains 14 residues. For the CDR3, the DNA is TGTGCCAGCAGCTCCTCCGGGGGGCTGAATGAGCAGTTCTTC. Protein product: CASSSSGGLNEQFF. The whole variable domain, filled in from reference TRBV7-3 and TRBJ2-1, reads GAGVSQTPSNKVTEKGKYVELRCDPISGHTALYWYRQSLGQGPEFLIYFQGTGAADDSGLPNDRFFAVRPEGSVSTLKIQRTERGDSAVYLCASSSSGGLNEQFFGPGTRLTVL.

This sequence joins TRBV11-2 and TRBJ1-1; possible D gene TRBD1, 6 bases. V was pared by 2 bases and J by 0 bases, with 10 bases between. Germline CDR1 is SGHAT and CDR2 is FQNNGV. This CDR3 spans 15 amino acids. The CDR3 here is CASSLTGFVNTEAFF. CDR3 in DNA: TGTGCCAGCAGCTTAACAGGGTTCGTGAACACTGAAGCTTTCTTT.

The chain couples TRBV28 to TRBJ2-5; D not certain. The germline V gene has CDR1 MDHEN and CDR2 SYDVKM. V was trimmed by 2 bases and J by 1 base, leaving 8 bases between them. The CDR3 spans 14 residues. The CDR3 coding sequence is TGTGCCAGCAGTTTAGGCCAGCCCCAAGAGACCCAGTACTTC. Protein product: CASSLGQPQETQYF.

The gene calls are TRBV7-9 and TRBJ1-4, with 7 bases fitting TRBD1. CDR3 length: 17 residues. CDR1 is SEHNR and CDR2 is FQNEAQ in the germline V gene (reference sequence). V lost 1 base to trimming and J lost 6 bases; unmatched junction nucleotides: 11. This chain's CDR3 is CASSLESGGDSYEKLFF. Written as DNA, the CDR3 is TGTGCCAGCAGCTTAGAGTCGGGAGGGGACAGCTATGAAAAACTGTTTTTT.

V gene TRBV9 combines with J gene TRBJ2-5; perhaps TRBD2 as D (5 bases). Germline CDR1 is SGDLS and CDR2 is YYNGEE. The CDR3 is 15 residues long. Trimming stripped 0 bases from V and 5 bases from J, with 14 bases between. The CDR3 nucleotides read TGTGCCAGCAGCGTAGCTGGCGGGTTCGGGGAGACCCAGTACTTC. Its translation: CASSVAGGFGETQYF.

The CDR3 DNA follows: TGCAGCGTTGGTGCACTAGCGGGAGGGATTAGCACAGATACGCAGTATTTT. Translation gives CSVGALAGGISTDTQYF. The chain links TRBV29-1 to TRBJ2-3; 13 positions match TRBD2. The CDR3 consists of 17 residues. V lost 4 bases, J lost 0 bases, and 7 bases stayed unmatched. The germline V gene has CDR1 SQVTM and CDR2 ANQGSEA.

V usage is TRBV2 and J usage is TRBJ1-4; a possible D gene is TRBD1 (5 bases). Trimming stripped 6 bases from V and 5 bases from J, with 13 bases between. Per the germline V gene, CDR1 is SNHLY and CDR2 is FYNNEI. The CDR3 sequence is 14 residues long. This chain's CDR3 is CASREGRENEKLFF. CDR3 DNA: TGTGCCAGCAGGGAGGGCAGGGAAAATGAAAAACTGTTTTTT.

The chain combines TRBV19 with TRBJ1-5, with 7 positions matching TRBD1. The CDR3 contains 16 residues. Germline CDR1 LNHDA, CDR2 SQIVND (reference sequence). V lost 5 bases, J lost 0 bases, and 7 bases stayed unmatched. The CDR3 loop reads CASSSLTGFSNQPQHF. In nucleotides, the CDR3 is TGTGCCAGTAGTTCCCTGACAGGGTTTAGCAATCAGCCCCAGCATTTT.

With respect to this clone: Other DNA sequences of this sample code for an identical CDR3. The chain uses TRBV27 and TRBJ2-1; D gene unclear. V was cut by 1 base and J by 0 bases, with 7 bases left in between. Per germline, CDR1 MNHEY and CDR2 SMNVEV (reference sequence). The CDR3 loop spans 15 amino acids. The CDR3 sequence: CASSLFRSSYNEQFF. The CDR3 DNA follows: TGTGCCAGCAGTTTATTCAGGAGCTCCTACAATGAGCAGTTCTTC.

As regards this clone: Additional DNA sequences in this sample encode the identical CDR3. This chain's CDR3 is CASSYGRTEAFF. The CDR3 DNA is TGTGCCAGCAGTTACGGCAGAACTGAAGCTTTCTTT. V and J are TRBV6-5 and TRBJ1-1; no clear D. The CDR3 runs 12 residues. The V gene lost 2 bases and the J gene lost 5 bases, with 6 bases spanning the gap. Germline V gene lookup returns CDR1 MNHEY and CDR2 SVGAGI.

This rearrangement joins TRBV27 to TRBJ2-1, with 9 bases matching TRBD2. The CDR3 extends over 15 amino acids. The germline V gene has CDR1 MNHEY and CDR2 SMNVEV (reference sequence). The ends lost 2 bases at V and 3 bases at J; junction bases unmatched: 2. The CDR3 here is CASSLRTSVYNEQFF. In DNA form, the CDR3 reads TGTGCCAGCAGTTTAAGGACTAGCGTCTACAATGAGCAGTTCTTC.

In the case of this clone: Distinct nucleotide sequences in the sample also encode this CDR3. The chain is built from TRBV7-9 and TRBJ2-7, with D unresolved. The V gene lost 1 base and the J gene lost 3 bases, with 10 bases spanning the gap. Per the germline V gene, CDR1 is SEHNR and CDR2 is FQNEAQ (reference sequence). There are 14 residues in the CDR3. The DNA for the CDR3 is TGTGCCAGCAGCTTAGTTGGGCAGAACTACGAGCAGTACTTC. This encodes CASSLVGQNYEQYF.

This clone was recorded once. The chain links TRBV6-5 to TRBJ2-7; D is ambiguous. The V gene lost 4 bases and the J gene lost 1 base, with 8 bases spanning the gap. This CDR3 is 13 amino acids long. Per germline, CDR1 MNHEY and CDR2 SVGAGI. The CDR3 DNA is TGTGCCAGCAGTTTAGTACAGTCCTACGAGCAGTACTTC. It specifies CASSLVQSYEQYF.

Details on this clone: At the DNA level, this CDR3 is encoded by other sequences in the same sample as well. CDR3 region: CASSPRQGSYEQYF. The DNA of the CDR3 is TGTGCCAGCAGCCCTCGACAGGGGTCCTACGAGCAGTACTTC. The V gene is TRBV27, the J gene TRBJ2-7, with TRBD1 matching 8 bases. Germline V lookup: CDR1 MNHEY, CDR2 SMNVEV (reference sequence). The V gene end was trimmed by 6 bases and the J gene end by 1 base; junction bases not matched to a gene: 5. The CDR3 covers 14 residues.

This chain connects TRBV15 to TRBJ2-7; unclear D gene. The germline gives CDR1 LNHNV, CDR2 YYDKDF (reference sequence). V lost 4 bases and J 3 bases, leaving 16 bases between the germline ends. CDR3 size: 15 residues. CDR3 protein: CATSISPNDFYEQYF. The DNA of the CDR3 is TGTGCCACCAGCATCTCTCCTAACGACTTCTACGAGCAGTACTTC.

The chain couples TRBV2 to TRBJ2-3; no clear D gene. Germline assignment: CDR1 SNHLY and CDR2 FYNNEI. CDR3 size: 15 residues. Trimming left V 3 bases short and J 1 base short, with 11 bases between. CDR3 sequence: CASSDRAVGTDTQYF. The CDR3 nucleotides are TGTGCCAGCAGTGATAGGGCCGTGGGCACAGATACGCAGTATTTT.

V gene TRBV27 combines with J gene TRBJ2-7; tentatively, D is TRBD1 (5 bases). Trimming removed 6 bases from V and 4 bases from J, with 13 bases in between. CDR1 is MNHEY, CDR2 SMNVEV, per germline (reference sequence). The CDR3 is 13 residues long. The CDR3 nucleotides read TGTGCCAGCAGATTAAACCAGGGATACGAGCAGTACTTC. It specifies CASRLNQGYEQYF.

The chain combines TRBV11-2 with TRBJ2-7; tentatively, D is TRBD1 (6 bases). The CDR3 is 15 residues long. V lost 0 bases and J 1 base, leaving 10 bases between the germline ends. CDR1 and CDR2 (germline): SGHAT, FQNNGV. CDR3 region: CASSLEWGPSYEQYF. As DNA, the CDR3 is TGTGCCAGCAGCTTAGAGTGGGGGCCGTCCTACGAGCAGTACTTC.